This T cell receptor (beta chain) was observed in a study of tumor-infiltrating lymphocytes in primary liver carcinoma (dated by TCRdb to between 2016 and 2019). Context from the whole study: The five patients, three men and two women aged 30 to 69 years, had hepatocellular carcinoma (four) or combined HCC and intrahepatic cholangiocarcinoma (one). Technical replicate repertoires showed high reproducibility, with mean shared-clone rates approximately 0.87 and correlation coefficients above 0.95. The study combined TCRbeta repertoire sequencing, expression microarrays and whole-exome sequencing across five regions of each liver tumor, with adjacent normal tissue and blood. Each sample produced about 3.5 to 7.5 million productive TCRbeta reads, and read depth showed no significant difference between tissue types. To link TCRbeta repertoire diversity to the local molecular phenotype, the 25 to 30 tumor region samples were profiled with Agilent mRNA microarrays. The five patients had tumors of stage T1-T3 N0M0, with maximum diameters ranging from 4.2 to 10 cm. TCRbeta repertoire sequencing covered roughly 35 specimens from 5 patients: around 25 tumor regions, 5 adjacent noncancerous liver tissues and 5 peripheral blood samples. Overall study outcomes, separate from this receptor: Only about 8-25% of top clones were found in all five regions of a tumor, suggesting spatial heterogeneity of tumor-infiltrating T cells. The study included only four to six patients, and the authors note findings should be validated in a larger study. Because the samples were bulk and unsorted, CD4+ and CD8+ T cell repertoires could not be compared. Repertoire overlap was found to be higher between tumor regions (mean around 35%) than between tumor-adjacent (about 17%) or tumor-blood (around 15%) pairs, consistent with antigen-driven expansion. Compared with blood, tumors had a significantly larger share of the repertoire taken up by the top 250 clones (p = 0.039). Because only the TCR beta chain was sequenced and unpaired alpha chains were not captured, true repertoire diversity is likely underestimated.

A constant-region primer and ProtoScript II reverse transcriptase were used to reverse-transcribe TCRbeta-specific cDNA from 500 ng total RNA. TCRbeta libraries were built with three nested multiplex PCR rounds, a slightly modified ARM-PCR procedure. Each of the first two PCR rounds ran for approximately 10 cycles using multiplex TRBV1-TRBV30 forward primers together with a Cbeta reverse primer. Sample barcodes and Illumina adapters were attached in a final 25-cycle PCR using Deep VentR polymerase. Before sequencing, amplicons between 200 and 500 bp were purified from gel using a QIAquick gel extraction kit. An Illumina HiSeq 2500 was used to sequence the TCRbeta amplicons with 250-bp paired-end reads. On the authors' methods: Quality trimming of reads was performed with Trimmomatic v0.33, and paired reads were merged with FLASH v1.2.11 so that full CDR3 sequences could be recovered. MiGEC v1.2.1b assigned V, D and J germline segments to the rearranged TCRbeta sequences. Clonotype statistics and Shannon-Wiener diversity indices were computed with VDJtools v1.0.0. Except for diversity analysis, only the 250 most abundant clonotypes of each sample were used in subsequent analyses to reduce sampling bias. TCRdb reanalyzed the raw reads on its own, using fastp at Q25 for trimming and MiXCR for clone calling, and kept in-frame beta chains. Identical CDR3 proteins give one entry, which carries the most common genes and DNA. Clone size and V and J calls follow TCRdb, not the original study. This sample comprises roughly 70,000 distinct CDR3 sequences, roughly two thirds of them detected only once. The top ten clones comprise about 40% of the sample.

From V the trimming removes 1 base and from J it removes 2 bases, while the gene matches leave 4 bases of the junction unaccounted for. Inclusive of the bounding cysteine and phenylalanine, the CDR3 is 14 residues long. Just CDR3 DNA is preserved here, 42 bases in frame from base 1. For CDR1 and CDR2, the germline V gene lists SQVTM and ANQGSEA. This clonotype was counted between two and nine times. The antigen it recognizes is unknown. No base quality information exists; no much larger clone differs at one position. Total RNA and DNA were co-extracted from approximately 20-30 mg of bulk tissue with the AllPrep DNA/RNA mini kit, without cell sorting. Roughly five patients with histopathologically diagnosed primary liver carcinoma underwent surgical resection in China between November 2015 and March 2016. At the time of sampling, the patients were treatment-naive and had chronic HBV infection. Five spatially separated regions were sampled from each tumor: the superior, inferior, left-lateral and right-lateral poles, plus the tumor centre. According to histology, viable tumor cells made up more than 75% of every tumor sample. Pieces of fresh tumor and adjacent tissue were cut in half, with one half kept in RNAlater at -80 degrees C and the other half sent for histology.

This sequence uses TRBV29-1 and TRBJ1-2; 7 central nucleotides agree with TRBD1. The sequence was collected from a man aged 40-49 years with primary liver carcinoma and hepatitis B virus infection. The sample comprised liver tumor tissue from sampling region 4. In the paper's terms, the cell subset or site label means: tumor region T4, right-lateral pole. The nucleotide sequence reads TGCAGCGTTGAAGGGGACAGTGGGAACTATGGCTACACCTTC. The translation is CSVEGDSGNYGYTF.